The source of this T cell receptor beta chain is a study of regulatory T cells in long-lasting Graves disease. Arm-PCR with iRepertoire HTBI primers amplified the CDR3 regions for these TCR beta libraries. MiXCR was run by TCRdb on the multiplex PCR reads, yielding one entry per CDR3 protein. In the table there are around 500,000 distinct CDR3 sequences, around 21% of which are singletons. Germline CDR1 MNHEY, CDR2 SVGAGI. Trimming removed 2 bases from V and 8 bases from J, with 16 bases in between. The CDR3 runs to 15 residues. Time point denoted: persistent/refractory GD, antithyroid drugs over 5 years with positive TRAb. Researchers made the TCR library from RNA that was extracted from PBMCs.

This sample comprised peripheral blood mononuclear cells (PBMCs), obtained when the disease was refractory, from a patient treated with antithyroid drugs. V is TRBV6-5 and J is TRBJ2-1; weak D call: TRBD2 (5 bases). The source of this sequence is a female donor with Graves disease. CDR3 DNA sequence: TGTGCCAGCAGTTACGTGTGGGGAGTTCGCGATGAGCAGTTCTTC. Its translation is CASSYVWGVRDEQFF.